This entry lists 10 T cell receptor beta chains sequenced from one sample in a study of cytomegalovirus exposure and HLA in healthy donors. PCR amplification relied on 60 Vbeta primers (plus 13 Jbeta primers). This table comes from immunoSEQ multiplex PCR, and its TCRdb copy is limited to in-frame clones, with some not included. The sample carries about 120,000 clones, 77% recorded once. Sequencing input: PBMCs. These receptors originate from a man younger than 35 in good health and CMV-seropositive.

This chain joins TRBV7-9 and TRBJ1-5; the D is unclear. Germline V gives CDR1 SEHNR, CDR2 FQNEAQ (reference sequence). This CDR3 has 14 amino acids. Between the trimmed V and J ends, which lost 1 base and 2 bases, there was a span of 6 bases. CDR3 residues: CASSLVPGNQPQHF. CDR3 in DNA: TGTGCCAGCAGCTTAGTCCCCGGCAATCAGCCCCAGCATTTT.

This rearrangement joins TRBV30 to TRBJ1-6, with TRBD1 identical over 7 bases. CDR3 length: 15 amino acids. CDR1 is GTSNPN, CDR2 SVGIG, per germline (reference sequence). Losses at the gene ends were 4 bases for V and 7 bases for J; bases not matched to a gene: 10. The CDR3 DNA reads TGTGCCTGGACCCCCGGGACAGCAATCAATTCACCCCTCCACTTT. Protein sequence: CAWTPGTAINSPLHF.

In this sample, this clone turned up a few times. The chain carries TRBV15 and TRBJ1-1; the match to TRBD1 covers 11 bases. J lost 6 bases, V lost 0 bases, and 12 bases had no gene match. Per germline, CDR1 LNHNV and CDR2 YYDKDF (reference sequence). This CDR3 contains 18 residues. CDR3 coding DNA: TGTGCCACCAGCAGAGATCAGGGACAGGGGGTCTTAATCCCTGAAGCTTTCTTT. This gives the protein CATSRDQGQGVLIPEAFF. The complete variable domain, with remaining parts taken from reference TRBV15 and TRBJ1-1, reads DAMVIQNPRYQVTQFGKPVTLSCSQTLNHNVMYWYQQKSSQAPKLLFHYYDKDFNNEADTPDNFQSRRPNTSFCFLDIRSPGLGDTAMYLCATSRDQGQGVLIPEAFFGQGTRLTVV.

The chain links TRBV30 to TRBJ1-2, with a possible D match to TRBD1 (5 bases). V was trimmed by 2 bases and J by 9 bases, leaving 25 bases between them. The germline CDR1 and CDR2 sequences are GTSNPN and SVGIG (reference sequence). This CDR3 has 16 residues. CDR3 protein: CAWSMGVGGQGGSYTF. Here the CDR3 DNA reads TGTGCCTGGAGTATGGGGGTCGGTGGTCAGGGAGGGAGCTACACCTTC.

This clone was recorded once. Within the sample, other DNA sequences also encode this same CDR3. The chain carries TRBV7-8 and TRBJ2-7; 11 positions agree with TRBD2. The germline V gene encodes CDR1 SGHVS and CDR2 FQNEAQ. This CDR3 spans 14 amino acids. Trimming at V came to 4 bases and at J to 2 bases, leaving 1 base not matched to a gene. The CDR3 DNA reads as TGTGCCAGCAGCTGGGGACTAGCGGCCTACGAGCAGTACTTC. It specifies CASSWGLAAYEQYF.

This clone appeared a single time. This rearrangement joins TRBV6-5 to TRBJ1-4; D call uncertain. V was cut by 6 bases and J by 7 bases, with 15 bases left in between. The CDR3 loop spans 14 amino acids. Germline values: CDR1 MNHEY, CDR2 SVGAGI. This CDR3 is CASSPIQRGEKLFF. The CDR3 DNA sequence: TGTGCCAGCAGCCCAATCCAGCGCGGTGAAAAACTGTTTTTT.

This rearrangement joins TRBV30 to TRBJ2-7; weak D call: TRBD1 (6 bases). V shed 5 bases and J shed 2 bases, with 13 bases lying between them. The CDR3 runs 13 residues. Germline CDR1 is GTSNPN and CDR2 is SVGIG (reference sequence). The CDR3 DNA is TGTGCCTGGGACGGGACATCCACCTACGAGCAGTACTTC. It translates to CAWDGTSTYEQYF.

The chain has TRBV15 and TRBJ1-2, with 8 positions matching TRBD1. The V gene end was trimmed by 3 bases and the J gene end by 3 bases; junction bases not matched to a gene: 6. The CDR3 extends over 15 amino acids. Germline lookup yields CDR1 LNHNV and CDR2 YYDKDF (reference sequence). The CDR3 loop reads CATSSLGQADYGYTF. The CDR3 DNA is TGTGCCACCAGCAGCCTGGGACAGGCGGACTATGGCTACACCTTC.

The chain employs TRBV7-9 and TRBJ1-5, with D tentatively TRBD1 (5 bases). There are 16 residues in the CDR3. From germline, CDR1 is SEHNR and CDR2 FQNEAQ (reference sequence). The V end was cut by 1 base, the J end by 3 bases, with 13 bases between. The DNA for the CDR3 is TGTGCCAGCAGCTTAGGCAGAGGGACTTTCAATCAGCCCCAGCATTTT. Its protein product is CASSLGRGTFNQPQHF.

The chain has TRBV19 and TRBJ2-7; 7 bases align to TRBD1. This CDR3 has 12 residues. Trimming cost V 5 bases and J 9 bases; bases outside gene matches: 7. In germline, CDR1 is LNHDA, CDR2 SQIVND (reference sequence). CDR3 nucleotide sequence: TGTGCCAGTAGTCCCGACAGGGCCGGGCAGTACTTC. It codes for CASSPDRAGQYF.